This is a list of T cell receptor beta chains from one sample in a study of graft-versus-host responses after intestinal transplantation. No antigen has been assigned to these receptors. Sequencing used immunoSEQ multiplex PCR; TCRdb keeps in-frame clones, though not all of them. The sample shows approximately 81,000 clones, over 75% of them seen only once. The sequencing used unstimulated CD8+ T cells sorted from spleen or lymph node cells, collected before transplant. The receptors were gathered from a human donor who was the organ donor for an intestinal transplant. CDR3s include the opening cysteine and the closing phenylalanine or tryptophan. The order of the fields is J gene, clone size, V gene, D gene, CDR3 protein, CDR3 DNA. D genes are given only for firm matches. A clone size is listed for some rows: how often the clone was seen (once, few, many), or a class if it is expanded.

J: TRBJ1-2
size: NA
V: TRBV5-6
D: NA
CDR3: CASSFAQVFYGYTF
DNA: TGTGCCAGCAGCTTCGCCCAGGTTTTCTATGGCTACACCTTC

J: TRBJ1-6
size: NA
V: TRBV28
D: NA
CDR3: CASSLGGASPLHF
DNA: TGTGCCAGCAGTTTGGGGGGGGCGTCACCCCTCCACTTT

J: TRBJ1-2
size: NA
V: TRBV18
D: NA
CDR3: CASSQTRQAYGYTF
DNA: TGTGCCAGCTCACAAACCCGACAGGCCTATGGCTACACCTTC

J: TRBJ2-7
size: NA
V: TRBV28
D: TRBD1
CDR3: CASRCPDRGGSGEQYF
DNA: TGTGCCTCCAGATGTCCGGACAGGGGTGGGTCGGGAGAGCAGTACTTC

J: TRBJ1-1
size: NA
V: TRBV19
D: NA
CDR3: CASSIVTGPEAFF
DNA: TGTGCCAGTAGTATAGTAACCGGGCCTGAAGCTTTCTTT

J: TRBJ2-7
size: NA
V: TRBV6-5
D: TRBD1
CDR3: CASSMGSGGYEQYF
DNA: TGTGCCAGCAGTATGGGCTCAGGGGGCTACGAGCAGTACTTC

J: TRBJ2-7
size: NA
V: TRBV6-6
D: NA
CDR3: CASSREGTSGDYEQYF
DNA: TGTGCCAGCAGTAGAGAGGGGACTTCTGGGGACTACGAGCAGTACTTC

J: TRBJ1-1
size: NA
V: TRBV10-3
D: NA
CDR3: CAIRTLGPGGTEAFF
DNA: TGTGCCATCAGGACCTTAGGGCCCGGGGGCACTGAAGCTTTCTTT

J: TRBJ2-1
size: NA
V: TRBV7-2
D: NA
CDR3: CARGGVYNEQFF
DNA: TGTGCCAGGGGGGGCGTCTACAATGAGCAGTTCTTC

J: TRBJ2-5
size: NA
V: TRBV28
D: NA
CDR3: CASSPGEETQYF
DNA: TGTGCCAGCAGTCCCGGCGAAGAGACCCAGTACTTC

J: TRBJ1-1
size: NA
V: TRBV19
D: NA
CDR3: CASSIHGLGLNTEAFF
DNA: TGTGCCAGTAGTATTCACGGGTTGGGCTTGAACACTGAAGCTTTCTTT

J: TRBJ2-1
size: NA
V: TRBV4-1
D: NA
CDR3: CASSQPGYNEQFF
DNA: TGCGCCAGCAGCCAACCGGGCTACAATGAGCAGTTCTTC

J: TRBJ2-5
size: NA
V: TRBV6-6
D: NA
CDR3: CASSYRTYPPKETQYF
DNA: TGTGCCAGCAGTTATAGGACGTACCCGCCAAAAGAGACCCAGTACTTC

J: TRBJ1-5
size: NA
V: TRBV30
D: NA
CDR3: CAWGQTGNSNQPQHF
DNA: TGTGCCTGGGGCCAGACAGGAAATAGCAATCAGCCCCAGCATTTT

J: TRBJ1-4
size: few
V: TRBV21-1
D: NA
CDR3: CASSIHWTGYNEKLFF
DNA: TGTGCCAGCAGCATACACTGGACAGGTTATAATGAAAAACTGTTTTTT

J: TRBJ1-2
size: NA
V: TRBV5-1
D: NA
CDR3: CASSWTEGYGYTF
DNA: TGCGCCAGCAGCTGGACGGAGGGCTATGGCTACACCTTC

J: TRBJ2-7
size: NA
V: TRBV7-9
D: NA
CDR3: CASSSGDFPVYF
DNA: TGTGCCAGCAGCTCCGGGGACTTTCCGGTGTACTTC

J: TRBJ1-6
size: once
V: TRBV21-1
D: NA
CDR3: CASTRDGQTFLGSPLHF
DNA: TGTGCCAGCACCCGTGACGGGCAGACTTTTTTAGGTTCACCCCTCCACTTT

J: TRBJ2-2
size: NA
V: TRBV11-3
D: NA
CDR3: CASSLEASGKMFF
DNA: TGTGCCAGCAGCTTAGAAGCATCGGGGAAGATGTTTTTT

J: TRBJ2-1
size: NA
V: TRBV7-9
D: TRBD2
CDR3: CASHSGGNEQFF
DNA: TGTGCCAGCCATAGCGGGGGCAATGAGCAGTTCTTC

J: TRBJ2-3
size: NA
V: TRBV2
D: NA
CDR3: CASSDQQGSTDTQYF
DNA: TGTGCCAGCAGTGACCAACAGGGTTCCACAGATACGCAGTATTTT

J: TRBJ2-6
size: once
V: TRBV9
D: NA
CDR3: CASTRWQGTSGANVLTF
DNA: TGTGCCAGCACCCGGTGGCAGGGGACTTCTGGGGCCAACGTCCTGACTTTC

J: TRBJ1-1
size: NA
V: TRBV5-4
D: NA
CDR3: CASSLARETEAFF
DNA: TGTGCCAGCAGCTTGGCACGGGAGACTGAAGCTTTCTTT

J: TRBJ2-2
size: medium-sized
V: TRBV9
D: NA
CDR3: CASSAVTGELFF
DNA: TGTGCCAGCAGCGCGGTAACCGGGGAGCTGTTTTTT

J: TRBJ1-1
size: NA
V: TRBV7-9
D: NA
CDR3: CASSLVVGGTEAFF
DNA: TGTGCCAGCAGCTTAGTGGTCGGGGGCACTGAAGCTTTCTTT

J: TRBJ1-1
size: NA
V: TRBV30
D: NA
CDR3: CAWSPTGPEAFF
DNA: TGTGCCTGGAGTCCGACAGGACCCGAAGCTTTCTTT

J: TRBJ2-2
size: NA
V: TRBV4-1
D: TRBD1
CDR3: CASSQDRDRAVTGELFF
DNA: TGCGCCAGCAGCCAAGATAGGGACAGGGCGGTCACCGGGGAGCTGTTTTTT

J: TRBJ1-1
size: few
V: TRBV28
D: NA
CDR3: CASVDIYTEAFF
DNA: TGTGCCAGCGTTGACATCTACACTGAAGCTTTCTTT

J: TRBJ2-5
size: NA
V: TRBV30
D: NA
CDR3: CAWSVGYQETQYF
DNA: TGTGCCTGGAGTGTGGGGTACCAAGAGACCCAGTACTTC

J: TRBJ2-1
size: NA
V: TRBV13
D: NA
CDR3: CASSPPRGYYYNEQFF
DNA: TGTGCCAGCAGCCCTCCCCGGGGCTACTATTACAATGAGCAGTTCTTC

J: TRBJ2-1
size: NA
V: TRBV7-3
D: NA
CDR3: CASSSPTDMSSYNEQFF
DNA: TGTGCCAGCAGCTCCCCGACAGATATGAGCTCCTACAATGAGCAGTTCTTC

J: TRBJ2-2
size: NA
V: TRBV7-9
D: NA
CDR3: CASSMAGELFF
DNA: TGTGCCAGCAGTATGGCCGGGGAGCTGTTTTTT

J: TRBJ2-7
size: NA
V: TRBV10-2
D: NA
CDR3: CASSEYESQYF
DNA: TGCGCCAGCAGTGAATATGAGTCACAGTACTTC

J: TRBJ1-1
size: NA
V: TRBV27
D: TRBD1
CDR3: CASRGQGNTEAFF
DNA: TGTGCCAGCAGGGGACAGGGGAACACTGAAGCTTTCTTT

J: TRBJ1-2
size: NA
V: TRBV7-9
D: NA
CDR3: CASSPPDSVNYGYTF
DNA: TGTGCCAGCAGCCCCCCGGACAGCGTTAACTATGGCTACACCTTC

J: TRBJ1-1
size: NA
V: TRBV6-1
D: NA
CDR3: CASSEMWQETLNTEAFF
DNA: TGTGCCAGCAGTGAAATGTGGCAGGAGACTCTGAACACTGAAGCTTTCTTT

J: TRBJ2-7
size: NA
V: TRBV4-1
D: TRBD1
CDR3: CASSVTGTGGQEQYF
DNA: TGCGCCAGCAGCGTAACCGGGACAGGGGGGCAAGAGCAGTACTTC

J: TRBJ2-5
size: NA
V: TRBV4-2
D: NA
CDR3: CASSQGLPQETQYF
DNA: TGTGCCAGCAGCCAAGGGTTGCCTCAAGAGACCCAGTACTTC

J: TRBJ1-6
size: NA
V: TRBV5-4
D: NA
CDR3: CASSLTLTGFGNSPLHF
DNA: TGTGCCAGCAGCCTCACGCTAACAGGGTTTGGCAATTCACCCCTCCACTTT

J: TRBJ1-1
size: NA
V: TRBV5-1
D: NA
CDR3: CASSLSVSLVHPVNTEAFF
DNA: TGCGCCAGCAGCTTGTCTGTCTCATTGGTCCACCCAGTAAACACTGAAGCTTTCTTT

J: TRBJ2-5
size: NA
V: TRBV7-8
D: TRBD2
CDR3: CASSPYTPAGGPDETQYF
DNA: TGTGCCAGCAGCCCCTATACCCCAGCGGGGGGGCCTGATGAGACCCAGTACTTC

J: TRBJ2-7
size: once
V: TRBV30
D: NA
CDR3: CAGWDGSYEQYF
DNA: TGTGCCGGGTGGGACGGGAGCTACGAGCAGTACTTC